Below, 13 T cell receptor beta chains from the same sample are listed, as sequenced in a study of T cell changes during pregnancy in multiple sclerosis. Here immunoSEQ multiplex PCR was the method, and the copy in TCRdb shows in-frame clones only, minus some. The table includes roughly 41,000 clones, roughly 87% detected once. Material: CD4+ T cells from peripheral blood mononuclear cells, obtained in the first trimester of pregnancy. The receptor set was obtained from a female donor with multiple sclerosis, enrolled in a pregnancy study.

The count of this clone is one. This chain links TRBV19 with TRBJ2-5; a weak D match, TRBD1 (5 bases). Germline V CDR1 and CDR2: LNHDA, SQIVND (reference sequence). V shed 5 bases and J shed 1 base, with 14 bases lying between them. This CDR3 contains 15 residues. The CDR3 sequence: CASSPTWTIQETQYF. For the CDR3, the DNA is TGTGCCAGTAGTCCGACGTGGACAATCCAAGAGACCCAGTACTTC.

The chain employs TRBV4-1 and TRBJ2-5; unclear D gene. Germline V gene lookup returns CDR1 MGHRA and CDR2 YSYEKL. The CDR3 is 13 amino acids. Trimming left V 1 base short and J 5 bases short, with 8 bases between. The CDR3 is CASSQVQLETQYF. The CDR3 DNA sequence: TGCGCCAGCAGCCAAGTACAGCTGGAGACCCAGTACTTC.

CDR3 in amino acids: CASTLTGGAGDTQYF. CDR3 nucleotides: TGTGCCAGCACGCTGACAGGGGGCGCAGGTGATACGCAGTATTTT. The chain couples TRBV9 to TRBJ2-3, with 10 bases lining up with TRBD1. CDR3 length: 15 amino acids. Germline V gene lookup returns CDR1 SGDLS and CDR2 YYNGEE. The V segment lost 6 bases and the J segment 6 bases; nucleotides outside the gene matches: 10.

The chain recombines TRBV2 with TRBJ2-1; 9 bases agree with TRBD1. CDR1 and CDR2 (germline): SNHLY, FYNNEI. With V trimmed by 8 bases and J by 5 bases, 7 bases remained unmatched. The CDR3 length is 14 residues. Here the CDR3 DNA reads TGTGCCAGCTGGGGACAGGGCCGACACAATGAGCAGTTCTTC. Translating it yields CASWGQGRHNEQFF.

The chain joins TRBV18 to TRBJ2-1, with 8 bases matching TRBD2. The length of the CDR3 is 16 residues. The germline V gene has CDR1 KGHSH and CDR2 LQKENI. With V trimmed by 0 bases and J by 3 bases, 4 bases remained unmatched. CDR3 loop: CASSPPVLAGYNEQFF. The CDR3, as DNA: TGTGCCAGCTCACCACCGGTTCTAGCGGGCTACAATGAGCAGTTCTTC. Full variable domain (remainder filled in from reference TRBV18 and TRBJ2-1): NAGVMQNPRHLVRRRGQEARLRCSPMKGHSHVYWYRQLPEEGLKFMVYLQKENIIDESGMPKERFSAEFPKEGPSILRIQQVVRGDSAAYFCASSPPVLAGYNEQFFGPGTRLTVL.

The chain combines TRBV7-2 with TRBJ2-6, with 10 bases fitting TRBD1. The CDR3 loop spans 18 amino acids. V lost 5 bases to trimming and J lost 2 bases; unmatched junction nucleotides: 9. Germline-derived CDR1 and CDR2 are SGHTA and FQGNSA. CDR3 coding DNA: TGTGCCAGCAGCCCCCGGGACAGGGGATCAACTGGGGCCAACGTCCTGACTTTC. Translated: CASSPRDRGSTGANVLTF.

This clone appeared once. The V call is TRBV15, the J call TRBJ2-5; a weak D match, TRBD2 (5 bases). The V and J ends lost 4 bases and 2 bases respectively, with 20 bases between them. The CDR3 is 17 residues long. The germline gives CDR1 LNHNV, CDR2 YYDKDF (reference sequence). The CDR3 region has the DNA TGTGCCACCAGCAAGAGAGGGCAGGATCTACTACAAGAGACCCAGTACTTC. Translated: CATSKRGQDLLQETQYF. Full variable domain (rest looked up from reference TRBV15 and TRBJ2-5): DAMVIQNPRYQVTQFGKPVTLSCSQTLNHNVMYWYQQKSSQAPKLLFHYYDKDFNNEADTPDNFQSRRPNTSFCFLDIRSPGLGDTAMYLCATSKRGQDLLQETQYFGPGTRLLVL.

V is TRBV6-6 and J is TRBJ2-1; D gene ambiguous. The CDR3 covers 15 residues. The germline V and J ends were trimmed by 5 bases and 0 bases, with 11 bases remaining between them. The germline gives CDR1 MNHNY, CDR2 SVGAGI (reference sequence). CDR3 bases: TGTGCCAGCAGTCCGTCTGCGGTCTCCTACAATGAGCAGTTCTTC. Translated, it gives CASSPSAVSYNEQFF.

The gene calls are TRBV15 and TRBJ2-7, with TRBD2 matching 9 bases. Germline V gene data show CDR1 as LNHNV and CDR2 as YYDKDF (reference sequence). CDR3 size: 19 residues. The junction had 15 bases not matched to a gene; V was cut back by 3 bases and J by 0 bases. The CDR3 protein is CATSRTSGASPFYSYEQYF. The DNA for the CDR3 is TGTGCCACCAGCAGGACTAGCGGAGCAAGCCCCTTTTACTCCTACGAGCAGTACTTC.

The J gene is TRBJ2-2, the V gene TRBV4-3; D remains unclear. V lost 0 bases, J lost 4 bases, and 9 bases lay in between. The CDR3 totals 15 residues. Germline V CDR1 and CDR2: LGHNA, YSLEER. The CDR3 spells CASSQDIVVTGELFF. CDR3 in DNA: TGCGCCAGCAGCCAAGATATTGTCGTCACCGGGGAGCTGTTTTTT.

The CDR3 sequence: CASSLGNSGSTGEQYF. CDR3 DNA sequence: TGTGCCAGCAGCTTAGGTAATAGCGGGAGTACGGGGGAGCAGTACTTC. The rearrangement uses TRBV7-6 and TRBJ2-7, with 9 bases that match TRBD2. Germline CDR1 is SGHVS and CDR2 is FNYEAQ. V lost 1 base to trimming and J lost 7 bases; unmatched junction nucleotides: 11. This CDR3 contains 16 residues.

V is TRBV5-4 and J is TRBJ2-5; 8 nucleotides match TRBD1. The V gene's germline CDR1 is SGHNT and CDR2 YYREEE (reference sequence). The CDR3 sequence is 16 residues long. J was trimmed by 2 bases and V by 7 bases; bases with no gene match: 13. DNA for the CDR3: TGTGCCAGCCAGACAGGGGCCTCACCGGGACAAGAGACCCAGTACTTC. It specifies CASQTGASPGQETQYF. The variable domain in full, with the rest retrieved from reference TRBV5-4 and TRBJ2-5, is ETGVTQSPTHLIKTRGQQVTLRCSSQSGHNTVSWYQQALGQGPQFIFQYYREEENGRGNFPPRFSGLQFPNYSSELNVNALELDDSALYLCASQTGASPGQETQYFGPGTRLLVL.

This clone was observed a single time. The chain recombines TRBV7-6 with TRBJ2-3; TRBD1 agrees at 9 bases. Germline V CDR1 and CDR2: SGHVS, FNYEAQ. This CDR3 is 17 amino acids long. Trimming took 0 bases from V and 2 from J; bases not matched to a gene: 6. CDR3 amino acids: CASSLALDRGPTDTQYF. CDR3 coding DNA: TGTGCCAGCAGCTTAGCTCTGGACAGGGGCCCCACAGATACGCAGTATTTT.